The subject of this entry is one TCR beta chain. This CDR3 has 14 residues. The V gene's germline CDR1 is LGHDT and CDR2 YNNKEL (reference sequence). Trimming removed 1 base from V and 1 base from J, with 7 bases in between. The sample comes from a study of blood T cell repertoires in COVID-19. Original handling: Amplifying reference gene primers gave estimates of nucleated cell counts. Repertoires were generated with immunoSEQ multiplex PCR, while TCRdb's copy carries only in-frame clones and drops some. V, J and clone size reflect that table, while D and trimming were determined from the DNA. The sample contains approximately 250,000 clones, more than 75% of which appear only once.

The chain couples TRBV3-1 (or the pseudogene TRBV3-2) to TRBJ1-1; no clear D gene. Sequenced: peripheral blood. The TCR originated in a man between 35 and 55 years old with active or convalescent COVID-19. The CDR3 coding sequence is TGTGCCAGCAGCCAAGTATTCGGGAACACTGAAGCTTTCTTT. Its translation: CASSQVFGNTEAFF.